Shown below are 26 T cell receptor beta chains from a single sample sequenced in a study of CD8+CD57+ T cells in acquired aplastic anemia. Genomic DNA served as template for TCR beta VDJ and CDR3 profiling. TCRdb reprocessed the reads with MiXCR, giving one entry per CDR3 protein. The table has around 200,000 distinct CDR3 sequences, 65% seen once. Sequencing involved patients with CD8+CD57+ cell expansion previously shown by flow cytometry. Source material: sorted CD4+, CD8+, or CD8+CD57+ T cells (not recorded which) from PBMCs. The receptors shown here come from a human donor with aplastic anemia.

CDR3 DNA sequence: TGTGCCACCAGTGAGGGATCCGCAACTAATGAAAAACTGTTTTTT. Translating it yields CATSEGSATNEKLFF. The chain carries TRBV24-1 and TRBJ1-4; D is unclear. The V gene's germline CDR1 is KGHDR and CDR2 SFDVKD. This CDR3 region has 15 residues. The V and J ends lost 4 bases and 0 bases respectively, with 8 bases between them.

The chain uses TRBV29-1 and TRBJ2-7, with D perhaps matching TRBD2 (5 bases). Germline V gene data show CDR1 as SQVTM and CDR2 as ANQGSEA. This CDR3 is built from 12 residues. Trimming took off 8 bases at V and 2 bases at J, with 13 bases between the two ends. CDR3 sequence (DNA): TGCAGCACTAGAACCGGGACCTACGAGCAGTACTTC. Protein product: CSTRTGTYEQYF.

This clonotype was detected a few times. A read error may be the cause here, since a much bigger clone is one base away. The V gene is TRBV29-1, the J gene TRBJ2-5; D possibly corresponds to TRBD2 (5 bases). Germline V gene sequence: CDR1 SQVTM, CDR2 ANQGSEA. V lost 0 bases and J lost 1, with 9 bases in between. CDR3 length equals 14 residues. CDR3 amino acids: CSVEDRETQETQYF. Written as DNA, the CDR3 is TGCAGCGTTGAAGATCGGGAAACCCAAGAGACCCAGTACTTC.

J is TRBJ2-1 and V is TRBV19; the D gene is possibly TRBD1 (5 bases). CDR1 is LNHDA, CDR2 SQIVND, per germline (reference sequence). V was shortened by 10 bases and J by 7 bases, with 11 bases between the two germline ends. The CDR3 spans 11 residues. The CDR3 DNA is TGTGCCACCGAGCAGGGAAATGAGCAGTTCTTC. It translates to CATEQGNEQFF. Complete variable domain (other parts from reference TRBV19 and TRBJ2-1): DGGITQSPKYLFRKEGQNVTLSCEQNLNHDAMYWYRQDPGQGLRLIYYSQIVNDFQKGDIAEGYSVSREKKESFPLTVTSAQKNPTAFYLCATEQGNEQFFGPGTRLTVL.

The chain combines TRBV6-6 with TRBJ1-2, with D perhaps matching TRBD1 (5 bases). The CDR3 sequence is 15 residues long. Germline V gene data show CDR1 as MNHNY and CDR2 as SVGAGI (reference sequence). Trimming removed 0 bases at V and 2 bases at J, with 10 bases between. The CDR3 loop is CASSYSTRDNYGYTF. In DNA form, the CDR3 reads TGTGCCAGCAGTTACTCGACAAGGGACAACTATGGCTACACCTTC.

This chain connects TRBV2 to TRBJ1-3; D unresolved. Germline V gene lookup returns CDR1 SNHLY and CDR2 FYNNEI. This CDR3 comprises 16 residues. V dropped 6 bases and J dropped 0 bases, with 15 bases sitting between them. The CDR3 DNA reads as TGTGCCAGCAGCTTTAGTAGCGGAGGCTCTGGAAACACCATATATTTT. Amino acids: CASSFSSGGSGNTIYF. Full variable domain (outside the CDR3, taken from reference TRBV2 and TRBJ1-3): EPEVTQTPSHQVTQMGQEVILRCVPISNHLYFYWYRQILGQKVEFLVSFYNNEISEKSEIFDDQFSVERPDGSNFTLKIRSTKLEDSAMYFCASSFSSGGSGNTIYFGEGSWLTVV.

The CDR3 DNA follows: TGTGCCAGCAGTGAAAGCGGCGCCTTCACAGATACGCAGTATTTT. Protein: CASSESGAFTDTQYF. This sequence joins TRBV2 and TRBJ2-3; D is perhaps TRBD2 (5 bases). With 2 bases removed from V and 2 bases from J, the gap between germline ends came to 11 bases. Germline-derived CDR1 and CDR2 are SNHLY and FYNNEI. The CDR3 loop spans 15 amino acids.

A few counts support this clonotype. The V gene is TRBV7-3, the J gene TRBJ2-7; weak D call: TRBD1 (5 bases). The CDR3 covers 15 residues. Trimming cost V 2 bases and J 3 bases, with 14 bases left between them. Germline CDR1 is SGHTA and CDR2 is FQGTGA. This chain's CDR3 is CASSLGAAYHYEQYF. The CDR3 bases are TGTGCCAGCAGCTTAGGGGCAGCGTATCACTACGAGCAGTACTTC.

The rearrangement uses TRBV5-1 and TRBJ2-5, with D perhaps matching TRBD1 or TRBD2 (5 bases each). V lost 1 base, J lost 2 bases, and 12 bases lay in between. The CDR3 covers 15 residues. Germline V gene lookup returns CDR1 SGHRS and CDR2 YFSETQ. The CDR3 DNA sequence: TGCGCCAGCAGCTTGTGGTCAGGGACGCAAGAGACCCAGTACTTC. Its protein product is CASSLWSGTQETQYF.

The J gene is TRBJ1-5, the V gene TRBV7-2; D ambiguous. Germline V gene data show CDR1 as SGHTA and CDR2 as FQGNSA. The germline V and J ends were trimmed by 5 bases and 7 bases, with 15 bases remaining between them. The CDR3 extends over 14 amino acids. The CDR3 nucleotides read TGTGCCAGCAGCCGATCGGTGGGTGGACAGCCCCAGCATTTT. It encodes CASSRSVGGQPQHF.

This clonotype was found many times. The chain carries TRBV14 and TRBJ1-4, with unresolved D. CDR1 SGHDN and CDR2 FVKESK come from the germline V gene. V shed 0 bases and J shed 8 bases, with 10 bases lying between them. There are 14 residues in the CDR3. Here the CDR3 reads CASSQERDLEKLFF. The CDR3 DNA follows: TGTGCCAGCAGCCAAGAAAGGGATCTAGAAAAACTGTTTTTT. Drawing the rest from reference TRBV14 and TRBJ1-4, the complete variable domain is EAGVTQFPSHSVIEKGQTVTLRCDPISGHDNLYWYRRVMGKEIKFLLHFVKESKQDESGMPNNRFLAERTGGTYSTLKVQPAELEDSGVYFCASSQERDLEKLFFGSGTQLSVL.

V gene TRBV7-2 combines with J gene TRBJ2-2; 7 bases are shared with TRBD2. The CDR3 covers 16 residues. In germline, CDR1 is SGHTA, CDR2 FQGNSA. The ends lost 8 bases at V and 2 bases at J; junction bases unmatched: 11. The CDR3: CASGYAGLPNTGELFF. Here the CDR3 DNA reads TGTGCCAGCGGCTACGCGGGACTACCAAACACCGGGGAGCTGTTTTTT.

Worth noting for this clonotype: The junction departs from the called germline gene at one end, perhaps through a read error. The chain recombines TRBV7-7 with TRBJ2-7; no clear D gene. Per the germline V gene, CDR1 is SSHAT and CDR2 is FNYEAQ (reference sequence). The CDR3 has 14 amino acids. The CDR3 coding sequence is TGTGCTAGCAGCCCGGATGCTGGCGGCTACGAGCAGTACTTC. As protein: CASSPDAGGYEQYF.

The chain uses TRBV11-2 and TRBJ1-2; TRBD1 matches at 10 bases. The germline CDR1 and CDR2 sequences are SGHAT and FQNNGV. There are 13 residues in the CDR3. J was trimmed by 8 bases and V by 7 bases; bases with no gene match: 7. CDR3 bases: TGTGCCAGCAACCGCGGACAGGGGGAAGGCTACACCTTC. Encoded protein: CASNRGQGEGYTF.

This rearrangement joins TRBV24-1 to TRBJ2-1; 10 nucleotides match TRBD2. The germline gives CDR1 KGHDR, CDR2 SFDVKD. The CDR3 sequence is 16 residues long. J lost 4 bases, V lost 5 bases, and 7 bases had no gene match. CDR3 bases: TGTGCCACCAGTGGTCTTGGGACTAGCGAGTACAATGAGCAGTTCTTC. Translated: CATSGLGTSEYNEQFF.

This clonotype was seen only once. This chain uses TRBV7-9 with TRBJ1-6; TRBD1 matches at 8 bases. In germline, CDR1 is SEHNR, CDR2 FQNEAQ (reference sequence). V lost 0 bases and J lost 6; bases outside the gene matches: 1. This CDR3 is built from 15 residues. The CDR3 sequence is CASSLARGPNSPLHF. CDR3 DNA sequence: TGTGCCAGCAGCTTAGCCAGGGGGCCTAATTCACCCCTCCACTTT. Together with reference TRBV7-9 and TRBJ1-6, the CDR3 gives the full variable domain: DTGVSQNPRHKITKRGQNVTFRCDPISEHNRLYWYRQTLGQGPEFLTYFQNEAQLEKSRLLSDRFSAERPKGSFSTLEIQRTEQGDSAMYLCASSLARGPNSPLHFGNGTRLTVT.

The genes are TRBV19 and TRBJ1-4; TRBD1 is a possible D gene (6 bases). Looked up from germline, CDR1 is LNHDA and CDR2 is SQIVND (reference sequence). The CDR3 has 14 amino acids. V gave up 5 bases and J gave up 5 bases, with 12 bases separating them. The CDR3 loop is CASSSPGDNEKLFF. The CDR3 DNA is TGTGCCAGTAGTTCCCCAGGGGACAATGAAAAACTGTTTTTT.

This clonotype was recorded only once. The genes are TRBV6-2 or TRBV6-3 and TRBJ2-1; D possibly corresponds to TRBD2 (6 bases). V dropped 0 bases and J dropped 3 bases, with 6 bases sitting between them. The CDR3 contains 14 residues. Germline V gene lookup returns CDR1 MNHEY and CDR2 SVGEGT. This CDR3 is CASSYSEGYNEQFF. CDR3 nucleotides: TGTGCCAGCAGTTACTCGGAGGGCTACAATGAGCAGTTCTTC.

About this clonotype: At one end the junction does not follow the germline gene, possibly because of a read error. Here the CDR3 reads CASSLVRTATPGRGYAF. CDR3 in DNA: TGTGCCAGCAGCTTAGTAAGGACAGCGACACCCGGTAGGGGCTACGCCTTC. This chain links TRBV7-8 with TRBJ1-2; D possibly corresponds to TRBD1 (6 bases). The germline CDR1 and CDR2 sequences are SGHVS and FQNEAQ. This CDR3 is built from 17 residues.

This clonotype was recorded many times. The V and J genes are TRBV27 and TRBJ2-7, with TRBD1 matching over 7 bases. V lost 6 bases, J lost 3 bases, and 5 bases stayed unmatched. The length of the CDR3 is 13 residues. CDR1 and CDR2 from the germline V gene are MNHEY and SMNVEV (reference sequence). The CDR3 DNA is TGTGCCAGCAGAGAGACAGGGAACTACGAGCAGTACTTC. It specifies CASRETGNYEQYF.

A word on this clonotype: One base away lies a much larger clone, so this may be a sequencing read error. V gene TRBV3-1 combines with J gene TRBJ2-7; 9 bases line up with TRBD1. This CDR3 contains 15 residues. CDR1 and CDR2 from the germline V gene are LGHDT and YNNKEL (reference sequence). The CDR3 protein is CASSQEGTGFYERYF. In DNA form, the CDR3 reads TGTGCCAGCAGCCAAGAAGGGACAGGGTTCTACGAGCGGTACTTC.

V and J are TRBV5-6 and TRBJ2-3, with D possibly being TRBD1 (10 bases). The CDR3 extends over 18 amino acids. With 4 bases removed from V and 1 base from J, the gap between germline ends came to 22 bases. Germline V CDR1 and CDR2: SGHDT, YYEEEE. The CDR3 reads CASSLAGTGVFGTDTQYF. Written as DNA, the CDR3 is TGTGCCAGCAGCCTAGCGGGGACAGGGGTTTTTGGCACAGATACGCAGTATTTT. Combining the CDR3 with reference TRBV5-6 and TRBJ2-3 gives the whole variable domain DAGVTQSPTHLIKTRGQQVTLRCSPKSGHDTVSWYQQALGQGPQFIFQYYEEEERQRGNFPDRFSGHQFPNYSSELNVNALLLGDSALYLCASSLAGTGVFGTDTQYFGPGTRLTVL.

The chain recombines TRBV20-1 with TRBJ2-5; maybe TRBD2 (7 bases). CDR3 length: 17 amino acids. In germline, CDR1 is DFQATT, CDR2 SNEGSKA (reference sequence). Trimming took off 3 bases at V and 1 base at J, with 21 bases between the two ends. This CDR3 reads CSASQFGGHTTQETQYF. CDR3 bases: TGCAGTGCTAGTCAATTCGGGGGGCACACAACCCAAGAGACCCAGTACTTC.

The chain joins TRBV28 to TRBJ1-2; 7 bases match TRBD1. Unmatched junction bases numbered 4, after V lost 6 bases and J lost 3 bases. The germline V gene has CDR1 MDHEN and CDR2 SYDVKM. The CDR3 loop spans 13 amino acids. CDR3 region: CASSPTGDYGYTF. The CDR3 DNA reads as TGTGCCAGCAGCCCTACAGGGGACTATGGCTACACCTTC.

The chain carries TRBV19 and TRBJ2-2, with D perhaps TRBD2 (6 bases). The length of the CDR3 is 17 residues. Trimming shortened V by 3 bases and J by 5 bases, and 19 bases separated the two germline ends. CDR1 and CDR2 from the germline V gene are LNHDA and SQIVND (reference sequence). CDR3 amino acids: CASSIGSERVRTGELFF. For the CDR3, the DNA is TGTGCCAGTAGTATTGGGTCGGAGCGGGTCAGGACCGGGGAGCTGTTTTTT.

The chain joins TRBV2 to TRBJ2-1, with D hard to call. The CDR3 length is 10 residues. V shed 8 bases and J shed 5 bases, with 4 bases lying between them. Germline CDR1 reads SNHLY; CDR2 reads FYNNEI. Written as DNA, the CDR3 is TGTGCCAGCGAAAACAATGAGCAGTTCTTC. This gives the protein CASENNEQFF.